This T cell receptor (beta chain) was identified during a study of blood T cell repertoires in COVID-19. Study details: COVID-19 samples, acute and convalescent, were from the United States, Italy and Spain.

TCRdb's copy holds only in-frame clones and misses some; the assay was immunoSEQ multiplex PCR. The sample holds 200,000 to 300,000 clones, approximately 89% seen once. The ends lost 6 bases at V and 5 bases at J; junction bases unmatched: 13. Germline CDR1 reads SNHLY; CDR2 reads FYNNEI. The CDR3 totals 17 residues. V and J are TRBV2 and TRBJ1-6; 7 bases map to TRBD1. This TCR was recovered from a woman in her fifties or sixties with acute or convalescent COVID-19. The sequencing input was peripheral blood. The CDR3 region is CASRHGFKGADNSPLHF. The CDR3 DNA reads TGTGCCAGCAGACATGGATTCAAGGGGGCGGATAATTCACCCCTCCACTTT.